Below, 3 T cell receptor beta chains from the same sample are listed, as sequenced in a study of blood T cell repertoires in COVID-19. Generated by immunoSEQ multiplex PCR, the TCRdb table keeps only in-frame clones and is missing some. The table lists about 60,000 clones, approximately 84% of them singletons. Sample: peripheral blood. The source is a man in his 70s with active COVID-19.

This rearrangement joins TRBV30 to TRBJ1-1, with TRBD1 matching 8 bases. Unmatched junction bases numbered 10, after V lost 0 bases and J lost 13 bases. CDR3 size: 13 residues. Germline CDR1 is GTSNPN and CDR2 is SVGIG (reference sequence). As DNA, the CDR3 is TGTGCCTGGAGTGTATCCTGGGGACAGGCCCTTTTCTTT. Its translation: CAWSVSWGQALFF.

This clone showed up just once. The V and J genes are TRBV18 and TRBJ2-3; possibly TRBD1 for D (6 bases). CDR1 and CDR2 from the germline V gene are KGHSH and LQKENI. The V end was cut by 1 base, the J end by 5 bases, with 7 bases between. CDR3 length: 13 residues. This chain's CDR3 is CASSPQGEDTQYF. The CDR3 DNA sequence: TGTGCCAGCTCACCACAGGGGGAAGATACGCAGTATTTT.

CDR3 residues: CASSAGGLGSPLHF. The CDR3 DNA reads as TGTGCCAGCAGCGCAGGGGGCCTTGGGTCACCCCTCCACTTT. The gene calls are TRBV6-2 or TRBV6-3 and TRBJ1-6, with 8 bases aligning to TRBD1. This CDR3 spans 14 amino acids. Germline V gene lookup returns CDR1 MNHEY and CDR2 SVGEGT. Losses at the gene ends were 6 bases for V and 10 bases for J; bases not matched to a gene: 8.